This passage covers 26 T cell receptor beta chains from one sample sequenced in a study of OX40 agonist ivuxolimab in advanced cancers. Measured with immunoSEQ multiplex PCR; TCRdb has only the in-frame clones, and not every one. The table has 57,000 or so clones, more than 80% seen once; the top ten hold 13% to 15%. The sequencing used CD4+ or CD8+ T cells sorted from blood, collected in a trial of the OX40 agonist ivuxolimab. The receptor source for this set is an adult with an advanced solid tumor such as melanoma, head and neck, liver or kidney cancer.

The V gene is TRBV5-1, the J gene TRBJ2-3, with D perhaps matching TRBD2 (5 bases). Trimming cost V 5 bases and J 2 bases, with 6 bases left between them. CDR3 length equals 12 residues. Germline CDR1 SGHRS, CDR2 YFSETQ. The DNA for the CDR3 is TGCGCCAGCAGGAGGGACACAGATACGCAGTATTTT. Translation gives CASRRDTDTQYF.

This clone has just a few counts. Different DNA sequences within this sample yield the same CDR3. The V and J genes are TRBV7-9 and TRBJ2-7; no definite D call. Germline V gene lookup returns CDR1 SEHNR and CDR2 FQNEAQ (reference sequence). Deletions cut 1 base from V and 2 bases from J, with 6 bases between. The CDR3 length is 13 residues. CDR3 sequence reads: CASSLGSPYEQYF. The CDR3 DNA sequence: TGTGCCAGCAGCTTAGGGTCTCCCTACGAGCAGTACTTC.

As DNA, the CDR3 is TGTGCCAGCAGCTTGGCTAGCGGGAGGGGGGTAGATACGCAGTATTTT. Its protein product is CASSLASGRGVDTQYF. The V call is TRBV7-9, the J call TRBJ2-3; 12 bases map to TRBD2. CDR3 length: 16 amino acids. The V gene's germline CDR1 is SEHNR and CDR2 FQNEAQ (reference sequence). V was pared by 3 bases and J by 5 bases, with 6 bases of the junction left unmatched.

V and J are TRBV5-4 and TRBJ1-1; TRBD1 matches at 8 bases. From germline, CDR1 is SGHNT and CDR2 YYREEE (reference sequence). The CDR3 length is 17 residues. V was clipped by 4 bases and J by 4 bases; unmatched bases: 15. CDR3: CASSPQGGGGLFTEAFF. The CDR3 DNA reads TGTGCCAGCAGCCCACAGGGGGGGGGAGGGTTGTTCACTGAAGCTTTCTTT.

The V gene is TRBV15, the J gene TRBJ2-3, with unresolved D. The CDR3 runs to 13 residues. Trimming shortened V by 5 bases and J by 7 bases, and 13 bases separated the two germline ends. Germline loops: CDR1 LNHNV, CDR2 YYDKDF (reference sequence). CDR3 amino acids: CATSQHLGNTQYF. As DNA, the CDR3 is TGTGCCACCAGCCAACACCTTGGAAATACGCAGTATTTT.

V is TRBV29-1 and J is TRBJ2-2, with D possibly being TRBD2 (5 bases). The germline V and J ends were trimmed by 0 bases and 4 bases, with 6 bases remaining between them. Germline loops: CDR1 SQVTM, CDR2 ANQGSEA. The CDR3 runs 13 residues. This CDR3 reads CSVEDRGTGELFF. The CDR3 DNA reads as TGCAGCGTTGAAGATCGGGGCACCGGGGAGCTGTTTTTT.

The gene calls are TRBV18 and TRBJ2-2; TRBD1 is a possible D gene (6 bases). The V end lost 2 bases, the J end lost 2 bases, and 18 bases lay between the germline ends. Per the germline V gene, CDR1 is KGHSH and CDR2 is LQKENI. The length of the CDR3 is 18 residues. Here the CDR3 reads CASSPKPSGHHNTGELFF. The CDR3 DNA reads as TGTGCCAGCTCACCAAAACCTTCGGGACACCACAACACCGGGGAGCTGTTTTTT.

V and J are TRBV11-3 and TRBJ2-5; D call uncertain. V was cut by 2 bases and J by 3 bases, with 7 bases left in between. The germline V gene has CDR1 SGHNT and CDR2 YENEEA. The CDR3 runs 13 residues. CDR3 DNA: TGTGCCAGCAGCTTAAATGGAAAAGAGACCCAGTACTTC. Its translation: CASSLNGKETQYF.

The chain employs TRBV11-3 and TRBJ1-5, with 9 bases identical to TRBD1. This CDR3 region has 14 residues. The J segment lost 4 bases and the V segment lost 9 bases, leaving 7 bases of the junction unmatched. The germline gives CDR1 SGHNT, CDR2 YENEEA. This CDR3 reads CARNRGRSNQPQHF. Written as DNA, the CDR3 is TGTGCCAGAAACAGGGGGCGATCAAATCAGCCCCAGCATTTT.

The genes are TRBV6-6 and TRBJ2-3; D perhaps matches TRBD2 (5 bases). Germline CDR1 MNHNY, CDR2 SVGAGI (reference sequence). The CDR3 spans 14 residues. Trimming took 5 bases from V and 2 from J, leaving 11 bases between them. The CDR3 protein is CASSAWRATDTQYF. As DNA, the CDR3 is TGTGCCAGCAGTGCGTGGCGGGCCACAGATACGCAGTATTTT.

This clone came up a few times. The V and J genes are TRBV6-1 and TRBJ2-5, with D uncertain. V was clipped by 4 bases and J by 4 bases, with 7 bases between them. CDR1 is MNHNS and CDR2 is SASEGT in the germline V gene. The CDR3 sequence is 12 residues long. In DNA form, the CDR3 reads TGTGCCAGCAGTGGCACTGCAGAGACCCAGTACTTC. It yields the protein CASSGTAETQYF.

Comment on this clone: An end of the junction differs from the germline gene, which may be a read error. The chain is built from TRBV19 and TRBJ2-7, with TRBD1 matching 8 bases. From germline, CDR1 is LNHDA and CDR2 SQIVND (reference sequence). The CDR3 totals 14 residues. CDR3 sequence reads: CASSTGTGRKIPHF. In DNA form, the CDR3 reads TGTGCCAGTAGTACAGGGACAGGCCGCAAGATACCCCATTTC.

The count of this clone is one. The rearrangement links TRBV30 to TRBJ2-1; the match to TRBD2 covers 8 bases. Germline values: CDR1 GTSNPN, CDR2 SVGIG (reference sequence). The junction had 3 bases not matched to a gene; V was cut back by 8 bases and J by 3 bases. The CDR3 has 12 residues. CDR3: CAGTSSYNEQFF. As DNA, the CDR3 is TGTGCCGGGACTAGTAGCTACAATGAGCAGTTCTTC.

V gene TRBV28 combines with J gene TRBJ2-2; D perhaps matches TRBD1 (8 bases). Trimming took off 3 bases at V and 6 bases at J, with 26 bases between the two ends. The CDR3 has 19 amino acids. Germline values: CDR1 MDHEN, CDR2 SYDVKM. CDR3 protein: CASSFGQGRGRAFPGELFF. The CDR3 DNA is TGTGCCAGCAGTTTTGGACAGGGAAGAGGGAGGGCCTTCCCCGGGGAGCTGTTTTTT.

This chain joins TRBV18 and TRBJ2-7; 10 bases align to TRBD1. Germline V gives CDR1 KGHSH, CDR2 LQKENI. J was trimmed by 9 bases and V by 2 bases; bases with no gene match: 10. The length of the CDR3 is 15 residues. CDR3 region: CASSPIGTGAHGQYF. CDR3 coding DNA: TGTGCCAGCTCACCAATTGGGACAGGGGCTCACGGGCAGTACTTC.

This chain links TRBV13 with TRBJ2-7; D remains unclear. This CDR3 has 12 amino acids. V was cut by 5 bases and J by 0 bases, with 5 bases left in between. Germline lookup yields CDR1 PRHDT and CDR2 FYEKMQ (reference sequence). CDR3: CASSMSSYEQYF. The CDR3 coding sequence is TGTGCCAGCAGCATGAGCTCCTACGAGCAGTACTTC.

The chain links TRBV7-2 to TRBJ2-1, with D unresolved. The CDR3 is 14 amino acids. Germline V gives CDR1 SGHTA, CDR2 FQGNSA. Trimming removed 2 bases at V and 6 bases at J, with 11 bases between. For the CDR3, the DNA is TGTGCCAGCAGCTTACATGGGATGGGCAATGAGCAGTTCTTC. Translation: CASSLHGMGNEQFF.

The rearrangement uses TRBV7-3 and TRBJ2-7, with 9 bases matching TRBD2. The length of the CDR3 is 15 residues. Trimming took 0 bases from V and 4 from J; bases not matched to a gene: 4. Germline loops: CDR1 SGHTA, CDR2 FQGTGA. CDR3 loop: CASSLTSGSRYEQYF. The CDR3 region has the DNA TGTGCCAGCAGCTTAACTAGCGGGAGTAGGTACGAGCAGTACTTC.

This chain joins TRBV7-2 and TRBJ2-7; D is unresolved. From germline, CDR1 is SGHTA and CDR2 FQGNSA. The CDR3 contains 14 residues. V lost 5 bases, J lost 7 bases, and 18 bases lay in between. CDR3: CASSGRRGLEEQYF. In DNA form, the CDR3 reads TGTGCCAGCAGCGGGCGGAGAGGCCTAGAGGAGCAGTACTTC.

The gene calls are TRBV19 and TRBJ2-7; TRBD2 matches 11 bases. V lost 0 bases to trimming and J lost 6 bases; unmatched junction nucleotides: 10. The CDR3 length is 17 residues. In germline, CDR1 is LNHDA, CDR2 SQIVND (reference sequence). The CDR3 loop reads CASSIDLAGGLVREQYF. The CDR3 DNA reads as TGTGCCAGTAGTATAGATCTAGCGGGAGGTCTTGTCCGCGAGCAGTACTTC.

The chain carries TRBV19 and TRBJ2-6; 10 nucleotides align to TRBD1. V lost 7 bases to trimming and J lost 1 base; unmatched junction nucleotides: 4. This CDR3 is 16 amino acids long. Germline CDR1 and CDR2: LNHDA and SQIVND (reference sequence). The DNA for the CDR3 is TGTGCCAGTACCGACAGGGGGCTTTCTGGGGCCAACGTCCTGACTTTC. Its protein is CASTDRGLSGANVLTF. The variable domain in full, completed from reference TRBV19 and TRBJ2-6, reads DGGITQSPKYLFRKEGQNVTLSCEQNLNHDAMYWYRQDPGQGLRLIYYSQIVNDFQKGDIAEGYSVSREKKESFPLTVTSAQKNPTAFYLCASTDRGLSGANVLTFGAGSRLTVL.

The chain joins TRBV6-6 to TRBJ2-1, with TRBD2 matching 12 bases. V lost 0 bases, J lost 7 bases, and 4 bases stayed unmatched. Germline V CDR1 and CDR2: MNHNY, SVGAGI (reference sequence). The CDR3 is made up of 16 amino acids. CDR3 nucleotides: TGTGCCAGCAGTTACTCGCTAGCGGGAGGGTCAAATGAGCAGTTCTTC. Protein sequence: CASSYSLAGGSNEQFF.

V and J are TRBV4-1 and TRBJ2-1; TRBD2 matches at 7 bases. V lost 1 base and J lost 8; bases outside the gene matches: 11. Germline CDR1 reads MGHRA; CDR2 reads YSYEKL. The CDR3 is made up of 16 amino acids. The CDR3 DNA reads TGCGCCAGCAGCCAAGGCGCCGGCGGGAGTACAGATGAGCAGTTCTTC. Translated: CASSQGAGGSTDEQFF.

The rearrangement joins TRBV19 to TRBJ2-3; 13 bases line up with TRBD2. The J segment lost 2 bases and the V segment lost 3 bases, leaving 2 bases of the junction unmatched. Germline V gene sequence: CDR1 LNHDA, CDR2 SQIVND (reference sequence). The CDR3 is made up of 16 amino acids. The CDR3 reads CASSMGLAGTTDTQYF. The CDR3 coding sequence is TGTGCCAGTAGTATGGGACTAGCGGGAACCACAGATACGCAGTATTTT.

The gene calls are TRBV6-1 and TRBJ2-3; D ambiguous. Trimming stripped 2 bases from V and 5 bases from J, with 5 bases between. Germline V gene sequence: CDR1 MNHNS, CDR2 SASEGT. CDR3 size: 12 residues. As DNA, the CDR3 is TGTGCCAGCAGTGAACCCGGAGATACGCAGTATTTT. Translating gives CASSEPGDTQYF.

The rearrangement links TRBV28 to TRBJ2-1; D call uncertain. CDR1 and CDR2 from the germline V gene are MDHEN and SYDVKM. The CDR3 runs to 12 residues. V lost 3 bases and J lost 5, with 5 bases in between. The CDR3 nucleotides are TGTGCCAGCAGTTTGTTTCACAATGAGCAGTTCTTC. Amino acid sequence: CASSLFHNEQFF.